This T cell receptor beta chain was sequenced in a study of blood T cell repertoires in COVID-19. Germline V gives CDR1 KGHDR, CDR2 SFDVKD. The CDR3 contains 15 residues. V trimming: 2 bases; J trimming: 5 bases; junction bases outside the gene matches: 4. As handled by the study authors: Reference gene primer amplification yielded estimated nucleated cell counts. Repertoires were generated with immunoSEQ multiplex PCR, while TCRdb's copy carries only in-frame clones and drops some. The V and J calls and clone size come from that table; D and trimming were worked out from the DNA. The table lists around 220,000 clones, around four fifths of them singletons.

Sample: peripheral blood. The TCR originated in a woman in her forties with active or convalescent COVID-19. The chain carries TRBV24-1 and TRBJ1-4; the match to TRBD1 covers 7 bases. CDR3 in amino acids: CATSDSGGRNEKLFF. CDR3 nucleotides: TGTGCCACCAGTGATTCAGGGGGGCGAAATGAAAAACTGTTTTTT.